This record looks at one T cell receptor beta chain sequence and its context. Its specificity is unknown. This sample is drawn from a study of blood T cells in healthy people across ages. Points from the study as a whole: Per million T cells, the diversity of TCR beta decreased roughly linearly as age advanced. Higher diversity, along with more naive CD4+ cells, distinguished long-lived donors from aged donors.

A J-beta primer mix and a sample-barcoded 5' primer were used in a second PCR of roughly 7 to 12 cycles. TCRdb fed the 5' RACE reads into MiXCR, producing one record per CDR3 protein. The table includes 780,000 or so distinct CDR3 sequences, 20% to 25% detected once. Trimming cost V 5 bases and J 1 base; bases outside gene matches: 4. The CDR3 consists of 15 residues. Germline CDR1 SEHNR, CDR2 FQNEAQ (reference sequence). This sample was also put to use in a study of T cells of mothers and their children. As that study records: Maternal samples each gave over 9 million TCR beta CDR3 reads, and child samples around 3.2 million each. For related and unrelated pairs alike, thymic selection shapes TCR recombination output similarly.

The clonotype comes from a boy between 10 and 17 years old in good health. The chain uses TRBV7-9 and TRBJ2-3; 9 bases line up with TRBD1. The sequencing sample was made of blood. The DNA of the CDR3 is TGTGCCAGCAGCCACCGGACAGGGGGCACAGATACGCAGTATTTT. This translates into CASSHRTGGTDTQYF.